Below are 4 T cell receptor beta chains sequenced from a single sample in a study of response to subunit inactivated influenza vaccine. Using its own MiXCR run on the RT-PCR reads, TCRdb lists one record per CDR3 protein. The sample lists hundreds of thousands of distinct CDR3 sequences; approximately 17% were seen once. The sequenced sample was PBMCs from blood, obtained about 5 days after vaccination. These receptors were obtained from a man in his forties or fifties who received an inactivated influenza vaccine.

The CDR3 region is CASSPNPSGENNEQFF. The CDR3 DNA reads as TGTGCCAGCAGTCCCAACCCTAGCGGGGAGAACAATGAGCAGTTCTTC. This chain joins TRBV27 and TRBJ2-1, with TRBD2 identical over 9 bases. Trimming at V came to 5 bases and at J to 5 bases, leaving 10 bases not matched to a gene. This CDR3 region has 16 residues. The V gene's germline CDR1 is MNHEY and CDR2 SMNVEV (reference sequence).

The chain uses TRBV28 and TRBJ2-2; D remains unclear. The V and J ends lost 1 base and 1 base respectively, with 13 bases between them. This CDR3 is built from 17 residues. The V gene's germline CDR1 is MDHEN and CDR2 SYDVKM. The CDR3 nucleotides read TGTGCCAGCAGTTTATATGTGCAGATGAGGAACACCGGGGAGCTGTTTTTT. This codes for CASSLYVQMRNTGELFF.

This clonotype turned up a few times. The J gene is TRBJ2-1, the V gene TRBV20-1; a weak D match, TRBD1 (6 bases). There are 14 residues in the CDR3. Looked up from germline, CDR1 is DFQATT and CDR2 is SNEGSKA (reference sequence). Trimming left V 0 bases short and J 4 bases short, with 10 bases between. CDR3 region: CSARDGQSYNEQFF. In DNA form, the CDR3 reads TGCAGTGCTAGAGATGGACAGTCTTACAATGAGCAGTTCTTC.

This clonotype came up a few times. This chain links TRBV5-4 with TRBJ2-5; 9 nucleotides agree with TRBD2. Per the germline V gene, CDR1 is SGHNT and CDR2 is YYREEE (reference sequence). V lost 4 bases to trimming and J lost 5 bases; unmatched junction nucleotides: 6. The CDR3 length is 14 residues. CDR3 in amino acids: CASSRREGHETQYF. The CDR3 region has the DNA TGTGCCAGCAGCCGGCGGGAGGGCCATGAGACCCAGTACTTC.